Following are 31 T cell receptor beta chains from one sample sequenced in a study of PD-1 blockade in classical Hodgkin lymphoma. All patients experienced relapse after autologous stem cell transplantation, and brentuximab vedotin exposure was variable. TCRdb's table, derived via immunoSEQ multiplex PCR, lists solely in-frame clones and lacks some. The sample lists 10,000 to 14,000 clones, almost 85% occurring once. Material: peripheral blood mononuclear cells (PBMCs), obtained before the second cycle of nivolumab. These receptors all stem from a human donor with classical Hodgkin lymphoma.

This clone was seen a single time. V is TRBV7-3 and J is TRBJ2-5; D is perhaps TRBD2 (7 bases). This CDR3 is built from 13 residues. Germline V gene lookup returns CDR1 SGHTA and CDR2 FQGTGA. Trimming pared 1 base from V and 11 bases from J, leaving 14 bases between. In DNA form, the CDR3 reads TGTGCCAGCAGCTTAAGTCGGGGGGCACCTCAGTACTTC. Its translation: CASSLSRGAPQYF.

This chain links TRBV18 with TRBJ2-7, with D tentatively TRBD1 (6 bases). This CDR3 region has 15 residues. V was pared by 5 bases and J by 4 bases, with 18 bases between. Germline assignment: CDR1 KGHSH and CDR2 LQKENI. The CDR3, as DNA: TGTGCCAGCTCATCTCAGGGACATTACTCTTACGAGCAGTACTTC. It is translated as CASSSQGHYSYEQYF.

V is TRBV14 and J is TRBJ2-3; no definite D call. The CDR3 contains 11 residues. Germline V gene data show CDR1 as SGHDN and CDR2 as FVKESK. V was shortened by 5 bases and J by 2 bases, with 2 bases between the two germline ends. The CDR3 spells CASSTTDTQYF. As DNA, the CDR3 is TGTGCCAGCAGCACCACAGATACGCAGTATTTT.

DNA for the CDR3: TGTGCCATCAGTGAGTCGGTGCAGGACTCCATTTTCGGCGGGGAGCTGTTTTTT. Translation: CAISESVQDSIFGGELFF. The chain couples TRBV10-3 to TRBJ2-2; tentative D call: TRBD2 (5 bases). Germline-derived CDR1 and CDR2 are ENHRY and SYGVKD. The CDR3 runs 18 residues. V was cut by 0 bases and J by 7 bases, with 21 bases left in between.

The chain employs TRBV5-1 and TRBJ1-5, with 10 bases matching TRBD1. After removal of 1 base from V and 3 bases from J, the junction contained 10 bases not matched to a gene. This CDR3 contains 18 residues. Per germline, CDR1 SGHRS and CDR2 YFSETQ. The CDR3 bases are TGCGCCAGCAGCTTGTCACTTGGACAGGGGGATGTCAATCAGCCCCAGCATTTT. Its protein product is CASSLSLGQGDVNQPQHF.

This clone was picked up one time. The genes are TRBV5-8 and TRBJ2-7, with D perhaps matching TRBD1 (5 bases). The CDR3 runs to 14 residues. Trimming pared 6 bases from V and 3 bases from J, leaving 16 bases between. Germline V gene data show CDR1 as SGHTS and CDR2 as YDEGEE. The CDR3 protein is CASTLVAGFYEQYF. CDR3 bases: TGTGCCAGCACCCTAGTAGCAGGGTTCTACGAGCAGTACTTC.

The rearrangement links TRBV7-3 to TRBJ2-3; D is unclear. Deletions cut 0 bases from V and 0 bases from J, with 10 bases between. The CDR3 runs to 16 residues. Germline lookup yields CDR1 SGHTA and CDR2 FQGTGA. The CDR3 loop reads CASSLTGAQSTDTQYF. In DNA, the CDR3 is TGTGCCAGCAGCTTAACCGGCGCCCAAAGCACAGATACGCAGTATTTT.

V and J are TRBV11-3 and TRBJ2-7, with 8 bases fitting TRBD2. The germline CDR1 and CDR2 sequences are SGHNT and YENEEA. J was trimmed by 6 bases and V by 5 bases; bases with no gene match: 9. The CDR3 consists of 14 residues. Written as DNA, the CDR3 is TGTGCCAGCAGCCGGGGGGGGGCGGGGACCGAGCAGTACTTC. This gives the protein CASSRGGAGTEQYF.

The gene calls are TRBV27 and TRBJ2-2; 7 positions agree with TRBD1. Germline V gene lookup returns CDR1 MNHEY and CDR2 SMNVEV (reference sequence). The length of the CDR3 is 12 residues. Trimming cost V 7 bases and J 6 bases; bases outside gene matches: 2. The CDR3 DNA reads TGTGCCAGCACCCAGGGGGCCGGGGAGCTGTTTTTT. Protein: CASTQGAGELFF.

The gene calls are TRBV11-2 and TRBJ2-1; D ambiguous. The CDR3 totals 14 residues. Germline V gene sequence: CDR1 SGHAT, CDR2 FQNNGV. The V end lost 2 bases, the J end lost 0 bases, and 5 bases lay between the germline ends. This CDR3 is CASSLSSSYNEQFF. The CDR3 region has the DNA TGTGCCAGCAGCTTAAGCAGCTCCTACAATGAGCAGTTCTTC.

With respect to this clone: One junction end does not reproduce the germline sequence, and a read error may be involved. This CDR3 is also generated by other DNA sequences in the sample. The chain has TRBV4-1 and TRBJ2-7; D not resolved. From germline, CDR1 is MGHRA and CDR2 YSYEKL. The length of the CDR3 is 15 residues. The CDR3 sequence is CASSQGSLGLYEQYF. CDR3 sequence (DNA): TGCGCCAGCAGCCAAGGCAGTTTGGGATTGTACGAACAGTACTTC.

The chain couples TRBV27 to TRBJ2-2; D ambiguous. CDR3 length: 14 residues. Germline values: CDR1 MNHEY, CDR2 SMNVEV (reference sequence). Trimming shortened V by 8 bases and J by 0 bases, and 10 bases separated the two germline ends. DNA of the CDR3: TGTGCCAGCTTTGAGCGCTCGAACACCGGGGAGCTGTTTTTT. Its protein is CASFERSNTGELFF.

The V gene is TRBV6-1, the J gene TRBJ1-3, with D possibly TRBD1 on 5 matching bases. This CDR3 region has 13 residues. The V gene lost 3 bases and the J gene lost 2 bases, with 5 bases spanning the gap. Germline V gene lookup returns CDR1 MNHNS and CDR2 SASEGT. In nucleotides, the CDR3 is TGTGCCAGCAGTGAGGGGGCTGGAAACACCATATATTTT. This encodes CASSEGAGNTIYF.

The chain has TRBV4-1 and TRBJ1-2; D is unresolved. This CDR3 is 13 amino acids long. CDR1 and CDR2 (germline): MGHRA, YSYEKL. V lost 1 base to trimming and J lost 3 bases, with 6 bases between them. The CDR3 reads CASSQAGHYGYTF. In DNA, the CDR3 is TGCGCCAGCAGCCAAGCTGGGCACTATGGCTACACCTTC.

V and J are TRBV19 and TRBJ2-7; 10 nucleotides line up with TRBD1. CDR3 length: 14 residues. Germline V lookup: CDR1 LNHDA, CDR2 SQIVND (reference sequence). V was pared by 5 bases and J by 4 bases, with 5 bases of the junction left unmatched. The CDR3 region has the DNA TGTGCCAGTAGTCCTCGGACAGGGGGGTACGAGCAGTACTTC. This codes for CASSPRTGGYEQYF.

This clone was detected a few times. The rearrangement uses TRBV9 and TRBJ1-1, with D hard to call. Germline-derived CDR1 and CDR2 are SGDLS and YYNGEE. V shed 0 bases and J shed 4 bases, with 7 bases lying between them. This CDR3 comprises 13 residues. The CDR3 DNA reads as TGTGCCAGCAGCGTAGGGGCGGGCACTGAAGCTTTCTTT. It translates to CASSVGAGTEAFF.

The chain has TRBV5-6 and TRBJ2-7, with 7 bases lining up with TRBD1. The junction had 12 bases not matched to a gene; V was cut back by 3 bases and J by 0 bases. The CDR3 has 17 amino acids. Germline lookup yields CDR1 SGHDT and CDR2 YYEEEE. CDR3 in DNA: TGTGCCAGCAGCTGGGGCGCAGGGGGAACAAGCTCCTACGAGCAGTACTTC. Protein product: CASSWGAGGTSSYEQYF.

This chain links TRBV10-3 with TRBJ1-1; D is possibly TRBD1 (6 bases). The V gene lost 9 bases and the J gene lost 3 bases, with 14 bases spanning the gap. This CDR3 spans 13 amino acids. Germline CDR1 reads ENHRY; CDR2 reads SYGVKD. The CDR3 here is CAMTDSVDTEAFF. For the CDR3, the DNA is TGTGCCATGACGGACAGTGTTGACACTGAAGCTTTCTTT.

J is TRBJ1-1 and V is TRBV2; D gene uncertain. V dropped 7 bases and J dropped 4 bases, with 16 bases sitting between them. Per germline, CDR1 SNHLY and CDR2 FYNNEI. The CDR3 spans 14 residues. The CDR3 DNA reads as TGTGCCAGCAAGGAAAACCCCCTGGGCACTGAAGCTTTCTTT. It encodes CASKENPLGTEAFF.

The rearrangement links TRBV7-9 to TRBJ2-3, with D uncertain. The V gene's germline CDR1 is SEHNR and CDR2 FQNEAQ (reference sequence). The CDR3 loop spans 15 amino acids. V gave up 1 base and J gave up 5 bases, with 13 bases separating them. DNA of the CDR3: TGTGCCAGCAGCTTAGGATTCCAGAGCGAAGATACGCAGTATTTT. Amino acids: CASSLGFQSEDTQYF.

This clone was detected only once. The J gene is TRBJ2-1, the V gene TRBV7-9; 7 bases map to TRBD1. Per germline, CDR1 SEHNR and CDR2 FQNEAQ (reference sequence). V gave up 4 bases and J gave up 4 bases; unmatched junction bases: 10. CDR3 length equals 16 residues. CDR3 loop: CASSSRGQKLYNEQFF. The CDR3 coding sequence is TGTGCCAGCAGCTCCCGGGGACAGAAACTTTACAATGAGCAGTTCTTC.

V usage is TRBV6-1 and J usage is TRBJ1-2; perhaps TRBD1 as D (5 bases). This CDR3 spans 14 amino acids. Germline CDR1 and CDR2: MNHNS and SASEGT. V dropped 2 bases and J dropped 9 bases, with 16 bases sitting between them. CDR3: CASSERRGISSYTF. The CDR3 DNA sequence: TGTGCCAGCAGTGAACGTCGGGGGATATCAAGCTACACCTTC.

A single count supports this clone. The J gene is TRBJ1-6, the V gene TRBV7-8; D is possibly TRBD1 (6 bases). V was clipped by 5 bases and J by 6 bases, with 14 bases between them. The germline V gene has CDR1 SGHVS and CDR2 FQNEAQ. This CDR3 is built from 15 residues. This CDR3 is CASSNGQLRNSPLHF. The CDR3 bases are TGTGCCAGCAGCAACGGACAGCTTCGTAATTCACCCCTCCACTTT.

The chain employs TRBV6-1 and TRBJ1-6, with TRBD1 matching 9 bases. V lost 5 bases to trimming and J lost 0 bases; unmatched junction nucleotides: 11. The CDR3 runs 19 residues. CDR1 and CDR2 from the germline V gene are MNHNS and SASEGT. CDR3 DNA: TGTGCCAGCAGTAAAGACAGGGGGGGTTGGAGCTCCTATAATTCACCCCTCCACTTT. Translating it yields CASSKDRGGWSSYNSPLHF.

The CDR3 nucleotides read TGCGCCAGCAGCGGAACAGGGGCGCAGGGGTCTCACGAGCAGTACTTC. Its translation: CASSGTGAQGSHEQYF. The chain joins TRBV5-1 to TRBJ2-7, with 7 positions matching TRBD1. The CDR3 length is 16 residues. Trimming removed 4 bases from V and 5 bases from J; junction bases left unmatched: 15. The germline V gene encodes CDR1 SGHRS and CDR2 YFSETQ. The whole variable domain, filled in from reference TRBV5-1 and TRBJ2-7, reads KAGVTQTPRYLIKTRGQQVTLSCSPISGHRSVSWYQQTPGQGLQFLFEYFSETQRNKGNFPGRFSGRQFSNSRSEMNVSTLELGDSALYLCASSGTGAQGSHEQYFGPGTRLTVT.

The chain combines TRBV7-2 with TRBJ1-2; no definite D call. This CDR3 is built from 13 residues. Germline loops: CDR1 SGHTA, CDR2 FQGNSA. V was shortened by 0 bases and J by 4 bases, with 6 bases between the two germline ends. The CDR3 sequence: CASSLAAVYGYTF. The CDR3 DNA follows: TGTGCCAGCAGCTTAGCGGCAGTCTATGGCTACACCTTC.

The chain uses TRBV5-8 and TRBJ2-7; weak D call: TRBD2 (7 bases). The CDR3 consists of 15 residues. Trimming shortened V by 2 bases and J by 2 bases, and 14 bases separated the two germline ends. Germline CDR1 and CDR2: SGHTS and YDEGEE. The CDR3 coding sequence is TGTGCCAGCAGCTTTTTCACGGGGGGCACCTACGAGCAGTACTTC. It yields the protein CASSFFTGGTYEQYF.

The table lists this clone with a count of one. The genes are TRBV18 and TRBJ2-2; D uncertain. V gave up 2 bases and J gave up 4 bases, with 11 bases separating them. The CDR3 is 15 amino acids. Germline V CDR1 and CDR2: KGHSH, LQKENI. CDR3 sequence (DNA): TGTGCCAGCTCACCATCAGTCCGGGTCACCGGGGAGCTGTTTTTT. Amino acids: CASSPSVRVTGELFF.

The rearrangement links TRBV5-6 to TRBJ2-2; the D gene is possibly TRBD1 (5 bases). Germline CDR1 is SGHDT and CDR2 is YYEEEE. This CDR3 is built from 16 residues. Deletions cut 3 bases from V and 2 bases from J, with 14 bases between. The CDR3 DNA reads as TGTGCCAGCAGCTCTGGAGCGCGGACAAACACCGGGGAGCTGTTTTTT. Its translation is CASSSGARTNTGELFF.

Of note for this clone: At one of its ends the junction is not consistent with the germline gene, which may arise from a read error. The J gene is TRBJ2-7, the V gene TRBV10-1; 14 bases are shared with TRBD2. The length of the CDR3 is 20 residues. In germline, CDR1 is WNHNN, CDR2 SYGVQD (reference sequence). The CDR3 loop reads CASSESVPTSGRAPSHEQYF. DNA for the CDR3: TGCGCCAGCAGTGAGTCGGTCCCGACTAGCGGGAGGGCTCCCTCCCACGAGCAGTACTTC.

The gene calls are TRBV6-5 and TRBJ2-7; TRBD1 or TRBD2 may be the D gene (5 bases each). CDR1 is MNHEY, CDR2 SVGAGI, per germline. Trimming shortened V by 2 bases and J by 7 bases, and 9 bases separated the two germline ends. The length of the CDR3 is 12 residues. This chain's CDR3 is CASSYLGGEQYF. CDR3 DNA sequence: TGTGCCAGCAGTTACCTTGGGGGAGAGCAGTACTTC.